The T cell receptor beta chain described here comes from a study of T-cell reconstitution after alpha-beta-depleted transplantation in children. CDR1 is SGHRS, CDR2 YFSETQ, per germline. CDR3 length: 15 residues. V lost 1 base, J lost 4 bases, and 13 bases lay in between. Unique molecular identifiers featured in how the TCRbeta library was prepared. TCRdb independently ran MiXCR on the PCR reads; one entry per CDR3 protein. The sample carries around 700,000 distinct CDR3 sequences, around 14% recorded once. This clonotype was found many times. Its antigen is unidentified. Points from the study as a whole: Newly produced T cells mostly accounted for T-cell counts and diversity one year post-transplant.

The source of this sequence is a girl aged 2 to 9 with congenital amegakaryocytic thrombocytopenia, due to receive a stem cell transplant. The rearrangement uses TRBV5-1 and TRBJ2-3; D possibly corresponds to TRBD1 (6 bases). The sample here was PBMCs, taken before TCRalphabeta/CD19-depleted stem cell transplant. In DNA, the CDR3 is TGCGCCAGCAGCTTGTTGAAGCCAGGGGCAGATACGCAGTATTTT. Protein product: CASSLLKPGADTQYF. Together with reference TRBV5-1 and TRBJ2-3, the CDR3 gives the full variable domain: KAGVTQTPRYLIKTRGQQVTLSCSPISGHRSVSWYQQTPGQGLQFLFEYFSETQRNKGNFPGRFSGRQFSNSRSEMNVSTLELGDSALYLCASSLLKPGADTQYFGPGTRLTVL.